Each of the 30 T cell receptor beta chains below was sequenced from the same sample in a study of OX40 agonist ivuxolimab in advanced cancers. The method was immunoSEQ multiplex PCR; TCRdb's version includes in-frame clones alone and lacks a portion of them. This sample yields roughly 99,000 clones, of which under 95% are seen a single time; about 1.2% belongs to the top ten. The starting material was CD4+ or CD8+ T cells sorted from blood, obtained in a trial of the OX40 agonist ivuxolimab. The receptors come from an adult with an advanced solid tumor such as melanoma, head and neck, liver or kidney cancer.

This chain joins TRBV7-3 and TRBJ2-1; 7 nucleotides line up with TRBD2. This CDR3 has 16 residues. V gave up 6 bases and J gave up 5 bases; unmatched junction bases: 13. Germline CDR1 and CDR2: SGHTA and FQGTGA. The CDR3 is CASRPSGGPSHNEQFF. CDR3 DNA: TGTGCCAGCAGGCCGTCGGGAGGCCCGTCGCACAATGAGCAGTTCTTC.

The chain employs TRBV19 and TRBJ2-4; TRBD2 might be the D (5 bases). From germline, CDR1 is LNHDA and CDR2 SQIVND (reference sequence). The CDR3 runs 12 residues. V was trimmed by 5 bases and J by 6 bases, leaving 8 bases between them. The CDR3 DNA reads as TGTGCCAGTAGTTGGGGAGCAAACATTCAGTACTTC. It is translated as CASSWGANIQYF.

This clone was found once. The rearrangement joins TRBV9 to TRBJ2-5; D may be TRBD2 (5 bases). This CDR3 region has 13 residues. The V and J ends lost 7 bases and 2 bases respectively, with 12 bases between them. Germline CDR1 SGDLS, CDR2 YYNGEE. CDR3 region: CASRRAEQETQYF. DNA of the CDR3: TGTGCCAGCCGGCGGGCGGAGCAAGAGACCCAGTACTTC.

V and J are TRBV11-3 and TRBJ1-2; 8 nucleotides agree with TRBD1. Germline values: CDR1 SGHNT, CDR2 YENEEA. The CDR3 consists of 13 residues. Losses at the gene ends were 7 bases for V and 4 bases for J; bases not matched to a gene: 5. DNA for the CDR3: TGTGCCAGCAACGGACAGGGCGGCTATGGCTACACCTTC. Its translation is CASNGQGGYGYTF.

The CDR3 DNA follows: TGTGCCAGCAGCCAAGACACGGGGGAGACCCAGTACTTC. This gives the protein CASSQDTGETQYF. J is TRBJ2-5 and V is TRBV11-3, with D tentatively TRBD2 (5 bases). Germline CDR1 reads SGHNT; CDR2 reads YENEEA. This CDR3 spans 13 amino acids. The germline V and J ends were trimmed by 5 bases and 5 bases, with 12 bases remaining between them.

This clone was recorded once. The V and J genes are TRBV2 and TRBJ2-7, with a weak D call TRBD1 (6 bases). CDR1 SNHLY and CDR2 FYNNEI come from the germline V gene. This CDR3 contains 14 residues. Trimming pared 1 base from V and 1 base from J, leaving 8 bases between. The CDR3 nucleotides read TGTGCCAGCAGTGAAGACAGGGCTTCCTACGAGCAGTACTTC. Translation: CASSEDRASYEQYF. Supplemented by reference TRBV2 and TRBJ2-7, the full variable domain reads EPEVTQTPSHQVTQMGQEVILRCVPISNHLYFYWYRQILGQKVEFLVSFYNNEISEKSEIFDDQFSVERPDGSNFTLKIRSTKLEDSAMYFCASSEDRASYEQYFGPGTRLTVT.

The rearrangement uses TRBV19 and TRBJ2-6, with a weak D call TRBD1 (5 bases). Trimming stripped 6 bases from V and 0 bases from J, with 21 bases between. The CDR3 is made up of 19 amino acids. The germline gives CDR1 LNHDA, CDR2 SQIVND (reference sequence). The CDR3 DNA sequence: TGTGCCAGTAGACTCACGTGGCAGGGCCTACCCTCTGGGGCCAACGTCCTGACTTTC. Protein sequence: CASRLTWQGLPSGANVLTF.

The chain recombines TRBV19 with TRBJ2-7; possibly TRBD1 for D (6 bases). The CDR3 is 14 amino acids. Trimming cost V 9 bases and J 1 base, with 16 bases left between them. Germline CDR1 is LNHDA and CDR2 is SQIVND (reference sequence). The CDR3 sequence: CASKFQTGSYEQYF. As DNA, the CDR3 is TGTGCCAGCAAGTTCCAGACAGGATCCTACGAGCAGTACTTC.

The chain couples TRBV5-1 to TRBJ1-1; D is uncertain. With 0 bases removed from V and 4 bases from J, the gap between germline ends came to 13 bases. From germline, CDR1 is SGHRS and CDR2 YFSETQ. The CDR3 runs to 15 residues. The CDR3 loop is CASSLGSARPTEAFF. The CDR3 nucleotides read TGCGCCAGCAGCTTGGGGTCAGCTCGGCCCACTGAAGCTTTCTTT.

The chain uses TRBV18 and TRBJ1-1; D remains unclear. Trimming removed 3 bases at V and 0 bases at J, with 11 bases between. The CDR3 length is 15 residues. CDR1 and CDR2 (germline): KGHSH, LQKENI. In DNA, the CDR3 is TGTGCCAGCTCACCCTCGGAAGGGATGAACACTGAAGCTTTCTTT. Its protein is CASSPSEGMNTEAFF.

This rearrangement joins TRBV9 to TRBJ1-3; no reliable D call. CDR1 and CDR2 (germline): SGDLS, YYNGEE. Trimming shortened V by 1 base and J by 2 bases, and 13 bases separated the two germline ends. CDR3 length equals 16 residues. The CDR3 loop is CASSVSSRETGNTIYF. The CDR3 DNA follows: TGTGCCAGCAGCGTATCCTCTCGGGAGACTGGAAACACCATATATTTT.

The chain recombines TRBV19 with TRBJ2-6; D unclear. The CDR3 is made up of 14 amino acids. CDR1 is LNHDA, CDR2 SQIVND, per germline (reference sequence). V shed 6 bases and J shed 1 base, with 7 bases lying between them. CDR3 bases: TGTGCCAGTAGGGCTAGATCTGGGGCCAACGTCCTGACTTTC. Encoded protein: CASRARSGANVLTF.

The chain joins TRBV7-8 to TRBJ2-5, with 12 bases fitting TRBD2. J was trimmed by 4 bases and V by 1 base; bases with no gene match: 7. Per germline, CDR1 SGHVS and CDR2 FQNEAQ. This CDR3 is 17 amino acids long. CDR3 protein: CASSLVGLAGLGETQYF. The CDR3 DNA is TGTGCCAGCAGCTTAGTAGGACTAGCGGGATTGGGAGAGACCCAGTACTTC.

The genes are TRBV7-3 and TRBJ2-2; TRBD2 agrees at 13 bases. CDR3 length: 16 residues. Trimming took 5 bases from V and 5 from J; bases not matched to a gene: 5. Germline CDR1 and CDR2: SGHTA and FQGTGA. The CDR3 DNA reads as TGTGCCAGCAGCGAAAAGGGACTAGCGGGGACCGGGGAGCTGTTTTTT. Its protein is CASSEKGLAGTGELFF.

This clone was counted only a few times. The chain links TRBV9 to TRBJ2-7, with TRBD1 identical over 9 bases. Per germline, CDR1 SGDLS and CDR2 YYNGEE. The V segment lost 3 bases and the J segment 9 bases; nucleotides outside the gene matches: 7. The CDR3 is 13 residues long. CDR3 DNA sequence: TGTGCCAGCAGCGGGGGGACAGGGATACCGCAGTACTTC. Amino acid sequence: CASSGGTGIPQYF.

The V call is TRBV27, the J call TRBJ1-5; 7 nucleotides align to TRBD1. The CDR3 length is 14 residues. Trimming took 6 bases from V and 4 from J; bases not matched to a gene: 6. Germline loops: CDR1 MNHEY, CDR2 SMNVEV (reference sequence). The CDR3 protein is CASRYRGGNQPQHF. For the CDR3, the DNA is TGTGCCAGCAGGTACAGGGGTGGGAATCAGCCCCAGCATTTT.

The CDR3 region is CASSSDGRAGQETQYF. In nucleotides, the CDR3 is TGCGCCAGCAGCTCGGATGGACGGGCCGGGCAAGAGACCCAGTACTTC. The rearrangement links TRBV5-1 to TRBJ2-5; no definite D call. The CDR3 sequence is 16 residues long. Germline V gene lookup returns CDR1 SGHRS and CDR2 YFSETQ. Trimming shortened V by 3 bases and J by 2 bases, and 17 bases separated the two germline ends.

V is TRBV27 and J is TRBJ1-2; a weak D match, TRBD1 (5 bases). The CDR3 has 14 amino acids. Germline CDR1 is MNHEY and CDR2 is SMNVEV (reference sequence). Trimming cost V 4 bases and J 2 bases, with 11 bases left between them. The CDR3 loop reads CASSYGTSNYGYTF. CDR3 sequence (DNA): TGTGCCAGCAGTTACGGGACCTCCAACTATGGCTACACCTTC.

The chain recombines TRBV5-1 with TRBJ2-5; 9 positions match TRBD1. Germline V CDR1 and CDR2: SGHRS, YFSETQ. This CDR3 spans 14 amino acids. The junction had 6 bases not matched to a gene; V was cut back by 4 bases and J by 5 bases. In DNA, the CDR3 is TGCGCCAGCAGCCAACAGGGGGCGGAGGAGACCCAGTACTTC. This sequence encodes CASSQQGAEETQYF.

A note on this clone: The final CDR3 position lacks the conserved phenylalanine or tryptophan, pointing to a likely read error. The genes are TRBV4-3 and TRBJ2-7, with TRBD1 matching 7 bases. The CDR3 runs 13 residues. V trimming: 5 bases; J trimming: 5 bases; junction bases outside the gene matches: 6. CDR1 and CDR2 from the germline V gene are LGHNA and YSLEER. CDR3 protein: CASSAQQGNEQYL. The CDR3 DNA follows: TGCGCCAGCAGCGCTCAACAGGGGAACGAGCAGTACCTC.

The rearrangement links TRBV28 to TRBJ2-5, with 8 positions matching TRBD2. This CDR3 contains 13 residues. Germline loops: CDR1 MDHEN, CDR2 SYDVKM. V shed 6 bases and J 3 bases; nucleotides not matched to a gene: 3. The CDR3 spells CASSLLAEETQYF. The CDR3 coding sequence is TGTGCCAGCAGCCTACTAGCGGAAGAGACCCAGTACTTC.

This clone occurred a few times. J is TRBJ2-7 and V is TRBV7-8, with TRBD1 as a possible D gene (5 bases). This CDR3 comprises 15 residues. V gave up 1 base and J gave up 5 bases, with 15 bases separating them. Germline values: CDR1 SGHVS, CDR2 FQNEAQ. The CDR3 DNA sequence: TGTGCCAGCAGCTTAGGGGGCGGACGTGGGGACGAGCAGTACTTC. As protein: CASSLGGGRGDEQYF.

The chain uses TRBV6-1 and TRBJ1-4; 7 bases agree with TRBD1. This CDR3 has 11 residues. The V gene's germline CDR1 is MNHNS and CDR2 SASEGT. CDR3 in amino acids: CAGAGGEKLFF. The CDR3 nucleotides read TGTGCTGGAGCAGGGGGTGAAAAACTGTTTTTT.

This clone turned up a few times. The chain joins TRBV27 to TRBJ2-7; TRBD2 matches at 8 bases. With 6 bases clipped from V and 4 bases from J, the junction kept 5 bases outside the gene matches. Germline values: CDR1 MNHEY, CDR2 SMNVEV (reference sequence). This CDR3 spans 13 amino acids. CDR3 sequence: CASRLADSYEQYF. The DNA for the CDR3 is TGTGCCAGCAGACTAGCGGATAGTTACGAGCAGTACTTC.

Worth noting for this clone: In the same sample, other DNA sequences code for this CDR3. The rearrangement links TRBV28 to TRBJ1-1; D uncertain. V was trimmed by 6 bases and J by 1 base, leaving 6 bases between them. Germline assignment: CDR1 MDHEN and CDR2 SYDVKM. The CDR3 has 12 residues. The CDR3 nucleotides are TGTGCCAGCAGCCCAGAGAACACTGAAGCTTTCTTT. It codes for CASSPENTEAFF. The whole variable domain, filled in from reference TRBV28 and TRBJ1-1, reads DVKVTQSSRYLVKRTGEKVFLECVQDMDHENMFWYRQDPGLGLRLIYFSYDVKMKEKGDIPEGYSVSREKKERFSLILESASTNQTSMYLCASSPENTEAFFGQGTRLTVV.

This rearrangement joins TRBV9 to TRBJ1-6; D may be TRBD1 (5 bases). The length of the CDR3 is 15 residues. Germline V lookup: CDR1 SGDLS, CDR2 YYNGEE. V gave up 2 bases and J gave up 6 bases, with 12 bases separating them. CDR3 bases: TGTGCCAGCAGCGTGCAAGGGACGCCTAATTCACCCCTCCACTTT. It codes for CASSVQGTPNSPLHF.

The chain couples TRBV6-5 to TRBJ1-5, with 8 bases matching TRBD1. Germline V gene lookup returns CDR1 MNHEY and CDR2 SVGAGI. The V segment lost 6 bases and the J segment 5 bases; nucleotides outside the gene matches: 3. The CDR3 has 13 amino acids. The CDR3 DNA is TGTGCCAGCAGCCTACAGGGGGATCAGCCCCAGCATTTT. Its protein product is CASSLQGDQPQHF.

The chain employs TRBV15 and TRBJ2-1; 8 bases map to TRBD2. The junction had 8 bases not matched to a gene; V was cut back by 5 bases and J by 2 bases. CDR1 is LNHNV and CDR2 is YYDKDF in the germline V gene (reference sequence). The CDR3 runs 16 residues. Written as DNA, the CDR3 is TGTGCCACCAGCTCGAGCGGGAGAGGGGCCTACAATGAGCAGTTCTTC. Translated: CATSSSGRGAYNEQFF.

This chain joins TRBV5-1 and TRBJ2-5; TRBD2 matches at 7 bases. Trimming removed 2 bases from V and 5 bases from J; junction bases left unmatched: 3. This CDR3 has 13 amino acids. CDR1 is SGHRS, CDR2 YFSETQ, per germline. CDR3 sequence reads: CASSFTSEETQYF. The CDR3 nucleotides read TGCGCCAGCAGCTTTACTAGCGAGGAGACCCAGTACTTC.

The chain employs TRBV19 and TRBJ2-5; 10 nucleotides line up with TRBD1. The CDR3 is 16 residues long. After removal of 6 bases from V and 3 bases from J, the junction contained 10 bases not matched to a gene. Germline lookup yields CDR1 LNHDA and CDR2 SQIVND (reference sequence). Here the CDR3 reads CASRRGTGTGEETQYF. The DNA of the CDR3 is TGTGCCAGTAGGAGGGGAACCGGGACAGGGGAAGAGACCCAGTACTTC. Together with reference TRBV19 and TRBJ2-5, the CDR3 gives the full variable domain: DGGITQSPKYLFRKEGQNVTLSCEQNLNHDAMYWYRQDPGQGLRLIYYSQIVNDFQKGDIAEGYSVSREKKESFPLTVTSAQKNPTAFYLCASRRGTGTGEETQYFGPGTRLLVL.